Listed below are T cell receptor beta chains from one sample, sequenced in a study of blood T cell repertoires in COVID-19. Generated by immunoSEQ multiplex PCR, the TCRdb table keeps only in-frame clones and is missing some. The sample shows fewer than 55,000 clones, around 86% of them seen only once. Material for sequencing was peripheral blood. These receptors were obtained from a human donor with acute or convalescent COVID-19. The donor label of this sample is uncertain. Both conserved end residues are part of each CDR3. The D gene is left open where the match is weak. Rows may omit the clone size; those that give it use once, few, many or a size class.

TRBD2	TRBV6-5	TRBJ2-7	-	TGTGCCTCCCGGGAGCGGGGTATATTCGAGCAGTACTTC	CASRERGIFEQYF
-	TRBV7-9	TRBJ1-2	-	TGTGCCAGCAGCTTACCGGGACTCAGGGATGGCTACACCTTC	CASSLPGLRDGYTF
TRBD2	TRBV7-2	TRBJ2-3	-	TGTGCCAGCAGCTTTCGGCGGGGGGCTAGCACAGATACGCAGTATTTT	CASSFRRGASTDTQYF
-	TRBV2	TRBJ1-2	-	TGTGCCAGCAGTGAAGGGGGCAGGGATGGCTACACCTTC	CASSEGGRDGYTF
-	TRBV10-3	TRBJ1-2	-	TGTGCCATCAGTGAGTCGACCGGCGGCGGCTACACCTTC	CAISESTGGGYTF
-	TRBV29-1	TRBJ1-2	few	TGCAGCGTATCCGATTGGGCCGGTAATGGCTACACCTTC	CSVSDWAGNGYTF
TRBD1	TRBV7-2	TRBJ1-2	once	TGTGCCAGCAGCTTAGAGGGGGCCCGGGACAGGGGTAGAGACTATGGCTACACCTTC	CASSLEGARDRGRDYGYTF
TRBD1	TRBV28	TRBJ1-2	-	TGTGCCAGCAGTTTAGGGACAGGGAGCTACCAGTGGGGCTACACCTTC	CASSLGTGSYQWGYTF
-	TRBV30	TRBJ1-2	-	TGTGCCTGGAGTACAGGGACCTCTCGAGGCTACACCTTC	CAWSTGTSRGYTF
TRBD2	TRBV6-2/TRBV6-3	TRBJ2-7	-	TGTGCCAGCAGTTACCCCCTAGCGGGGGCCACCTACGAGCAGTACTTC	CASSYPLAGATYEQYF
-	TRBV7-9	TRBJ2-7	-	TGTGCCAGCAGCGAGCAGGGTAGTGACGAGCAGTACTTC	CASSEQGSDEQYF
-	TRBV11-2	TRBJ1-6	-	TGTGCCAGCAGTCGCCCAGGGAATTCACCCCTCCACTTT	CASSRPGNSPLHF
-	TRBV6-5	TRBJ2-3	-	TGTGCCAGCCGCGGGACGTCCGATACGCAGTATTTT	CASRGTSDTQYF
TRBD1	TRBV10-3	TRBJ1-1	many	TGTGCCATCAGTGAGTCGAGGGGGACAGGCCTGAACACTGAAGCTTTCTTT	CAISESRGTGLNTEAFF
TRBD1	TRBV5-4	TRBJ1-1	-	TGTGCCAGCAGCCTGACAGGGGGTTATTTTTTCTTT	CASSLTGGYFFF
-	TRBV5-6	TRBJ1-2	-	TGTGCCAGCACCGATGGGTACGGCGGAGGCTATGGCTACACCTTC	CASTDGYGGGYGYTF
-	TRBV30	TRBJ2-2	-	TGTGCCTGGAGTGTCCACCCCCTGGGAGTAGGGGAGCTGTTTTTT	CAWSVHPLGVGELFF
TRBD1	TRBV28	TRBJ1-2	few	TGTGCCAGCCGCCCAACGGGACAGGGGCAAGGCTACACCTTC	CASRPTGQGQGYTF
TRBD1	TRBV6-6	TRBJ1-2	-	TGTGCCAGCAGGGGAGGACAGGGAGTCTATGGCTACACCTTC	CASRGGQGVYGYTF
-	TRBV3-1/TRBV3-2	TRBJ2-7	-	TGTGCCAGCAGCCAGAGTAAGGAGCAGTACTTC	CASSQSKEQYF
TRBD2	TRBV24-1	TRBJ2-2	-	TGTGCCACCAGTGATTCTCCAGGACTAGCGAAGAACACCGGGGAGCTGTTTTTT	CATSDSPGLAKNTGELFF
TRBD1	TRBV7-8	TRBJ1-1	-	TGTGCCAGCAGCTTAGGAGCAGGGACAGGGGGCGTGGGGCGCACTGAAGCTTTCTTT	CASSLGAGTGGVGRTEAFF
-	TRBV29-1	TRBJ2-2	-	TGCAGCGTTGCTGGACAGAGCGCGAACACCGGGGAGCTGTTTTTT	CSVAGQSANTGELFF
TRBD1	TRBV19	TRBJ2-3	-	TGTGCCAGTAGTCCTCGGACAGGGAGAAACACAGATACGCAGTATTTT	CASSPRTGRNTDTQYF
TRBD1	TRBV7-9	TRBJ1-1	-	TGTGCCAGCAGCCTCAGACAGGGAATAACTGAAGCTTTCTTT	CASSLRQGITEAFF
TRBD1	TRBV6-4	TRBJ1-2	-	TGTGCCAGCAGTCGAACAGGGGTGGGGTATGGCTACACCTTC	CASSRTGVGYGYTF
-	TRBV30	TRBJ1-5	-	TGTGCCTGGAGTGTACGGGGGAAGGGGTTTGATCAGCCCCAGCATTTT	CAWSVRGKGFDQPQHF
-	TRBV3-1/TRBV3-2	TRBJ2-1	-	TGTGCCAGCAGCCTCAACAGGGCATATGAGCAGTTCTTC	CASSLNRAYEQFF
TRBD1	TRBV28	TRBJ1-1	-	TGTGCCAGCAGTTCGTCAGGGGGCCTCCCTGAAGCTTTCTTT	CASSSSGGLPEAFF
TRBD1	TRBV6-5	TRBJ1-4	-	TGTGCCAGCAGGCCCCAGGGGGCGGGTGAAAAACTGTTTTTT	CASRPQGAGEKLFF
-	TRBV12-5	TRBJ2-6	-	TGTGCTAGTGGGCGGGACGGAACCTCTGGGGCCAACGTCCTGACTTTC	CASGRDGTSGANVLTF
-	TRBV18	TRBJ1-1	once	TGTGCCAGCTCACCACCATCGGTGAACACTGAAGCTTTCTTT	CASSPPSVNTEAFF
-	TRBV2	TRBJ2-1	few	TGTGCCAGCAGTGAAAGCTCCTCCTACAATGAGCAGTTCTTC	CASSESSSYNEQFF
-	TRBV12-5	TRBJ2-5	-	TGTGCTAGTGGTTTGGGCTTGAGCACGGGGGAGACCCAGTACTTC	CASGLGLSTGETQYF
-	TRBV14	TRBJ2-3	-	TGTGCCAGCAGCGCGGGACAGCCTCCAGATACGCAGTATTTT	CASSAGQPPDTQYF
-	TRBV2	TRBJ2-6	-	TGTGCCAGCAGTCGGACAGGGAGGGCCTCTGGGGCCAACGTCCTGACTTTC	CASSRTGRASGANVLTF
-	TRBV10-3	TRBJ2-6	-	TGTGCCATCAGTCAAGGGGTGGAAGGGGCCAACGTCCTGACTTTC	CAISQGVEGANVLTF
-	TRBV6-2/TRBV6-3	TRBJ2-7	-	TGTGCCAGCAGCCGGAGACAGTCCTACGAGCAGTACTTC	CASSRRQSYEQYF
-	TRBV6-5	TRBJ1-6	-	TGTGCCAGCAGAGCCCCGAATTCACCCCTCCACTTT	CASRAPNSPLHF
-	TRBV29-1	TRBJ1-3	-	TGCAGCGTTGTTCGCCAGGGGTCTGGAAACACCATATATTTT	CSVVRQGSGNTIYF
TRBD2	TRBV30	TRBJ2-7	-	TGTGCCTTCTCTCGCCGGTGGACTAGCGGGACCCCCTACGAGCAGTACTTC	CAFSRRWTSGTPYEQYF
TRBD2	TRBV24-1	TRBJ2-2	-	TGTGCCACCAGTGATCAGGGACTAGCGGGAGGGCTGAACACCGGGGAGCTGTTTTTT	CATSDQGLAGGLNTGELFF
-	TRBV6-5	TRBJ1-2	-	TGTGCCAGCAAGCAGGGGACCACTGGCTATGGCTACACCTTC	CASKQGTTGYGYTF